Below are 16 T cell receptor beta chains sequenced from a single sample in a study of long-term antiretroviral therapy in people with HIV. A v3.0 immunoSEQ assay was performed at survey level. Produced via immunoSEQ multiplex PCR; TCRdb's table is partial and in-frame only. The sample yields around 16,000 clones, around 83% seen once. The source material was unsorted PBMCs, sampled just before starting antiretroviral therapy. These TCRs come from a man aged 35 to 55 with HIV.

The chain joins TRBV9 to TRBJ2-5; the match to TRBD2 covers 7 bases. This CDR3 has 14 amino acids. Per the germline V gene, CDR1 is SGDLS and CDR2 is YYNGEE. J was trimmed by 4 bases and V by 2 bases; bases with no gene match: 5. This chain's CDR3 is CASSVGASGETQYF. In DNA, the CDR3 is TGTGCCAGCAGCGTCGGGGCTAGCGGAGAGACCCAGTACTTC.

This chain joins TRBV10-1 and TRBJ2-3, with 10 positions matching TRBD1. Germline loops: CDR1 WNHNN, CDR2 SYGVQD (reference sequence). This CDR3 spans 16 amino acids. The trim removed 3 bases at V and 1 base at J, leaving 4 bases unmatched. The CDR3 DNA sequence: TGCGCCAGCAGTGACGACGGACAGGGGGGCACAGATACGCAGTATTTT. Amino acids: CASSDDGQGGTDTQYF.

The genes are TRBV10-3 and TRBJ2-1, with 7 bases lining up with TRBD2. The J segment lost 8 bases and the V segment lost 3 bases, leaving 7 bases of the junction unmatched. The CDR3 sequence is 14 residues long. Per the germline V gene, CDR1 is ENHRY and CDR2 is SYGVKD. CDR3 sequence (DNA): TGTGCCATCAGTGATCCCGGGAGGTTGGATGAGCAGTTCTTC. Amino acid sequence: CAISDPGRLDEQFF.

V and J are TRBV19 and TRBJ1-4; D possibly corresponds to TRBD1 (5 bases). Germline CDR1 LNHDA, CDR2 SQIVND (reference sequence). There are 18 residues in the CDR3. Trimming took off 1 base at V and 4 bases at J, with 19 bases between the two ends. The CDR3 sequence is CASSIAGWKQRFNEKLFF. The CDR3 nucleotides read TGTGCCAGTAGTATAGCAGGGTGGAAACAGCGCTTTAATGAAAAACTGTTTTTT.

The rearrangement joins TRBV6-5 to TRBJ1-5; 8 bases align to TRBD1. CDR1 is MNHEY and CDR2 is SVGAGI in the germline V gene. The CDR3 length is 16 residues. The V segment lost 4 bases and the J segment 2 bases; nucleotides outside the gene matches: 7. The CDR3 region is CASSSQDRAGNQPQHF. DNA of the CDR3: TGTGCCAGCAGTTCCCAGGACAGGGCCGGCAATCAGCCCCAGCATTTT.

The genes are TRBV29-1 and TRBJ1-1; possible D gene TRBD1, 6 bases. Trimming cost V 7 bases and J 1 base, with 10 bases left between them. The CDR3 extends over 12 amino acids. CDR1 and CDR2 (germline): SQVTM, ANQGSEA. The CDR3 reads CSAEGQNTEAFF. The DNA of the CDR3 is TGCAGCGCCGAGGGACAGAACACTGAAGCTTTCTTT.

The chain couples TRBV19 to TRBJ1-1; D possibly corresponds to TRBD1 (6 bases). V dropped 3 bases and J dropped 11 bases, with 10 bases sitting between them. Germline V lookup: CDR1 LNHDA, CDR2 SQIVND (reference sequence). CDR3 length: 11 amino acids. This CDR3 is CASSMHRDAFF. The CDR3 nucleotides read TGTGCCAGTAGTATGCACAGGGACGCTTTCTTT.

This clone is a singleton in its sample. This chain joins TRBV5-1 and TRBJ2-7, with a possible D match to TRBD2 (5 bases). Germline CDR1 is SGHRS and CDR2 is YFSETQ. The V end was cut by 6 bases, the J end by 2 bases, with 9 bases between. The CDR3 loop spans 12 amino acids. CDR3: CASTGLTYEQYF. For the CDR3, the DNA is TGCGCCAGCACCGGACTTACCTACGAGCAGTACTTC.

By sample fraction, this clone is medium-sized. The chain has TRBV6-6 and TRBJ2-1; D remains ambiguous. V was cut by 0 bases and J by 5 bases, with 14 bases left in between. The CDR3 spans 16 residues. Germline CDR1 MNHNY, CDR2 SVGAGI (reference sequence). This CDR3 is CASSYSASTMDNEQFF. The CDR3 DNA reads TGTGCCAGCAGTTACTCGGCGAGCACAATGGACAATGAGCAGTTCTTC.

The chain has TRBV11-3 and TRBJ2-7; 10 bases align to TRBD1. With 0 bases clipped from V and 5 bases from J, the junction kept 4 bases outside the gene matches. The CDR3 runs 15 residues. Germline V lookup: CDR1 SGHNT, CDR2 YENEEA. CDR3 in amino acids: CASSLEGQGPNEQYF. Here the CDR3 DNA reads TGTGCCAGCAGCTTAGAGGGACAGGGGCCTAACGAGCAGTACTTC.

In its sample, this clone was seen a few times. This chain links TRBV27 with TRBJ1-1, with D possibly TRBD1 on 5 matching bases. This CDR3 has 15 residues. Trimming removed 6 bases at V and 0 bases at J, with 14 bases between. Germline V gives CDR1 MNHEY, CDR2 SMNVEV (reference sequence). The CDR3 region is CASSFRVTMNTEAFF. The CDR3 nucleotides are TGTGCCAGCAGCTTCAGGGTTACCATGAACACTGAAGCTTTCTTT.

The rearrangement uses TRBV11-2 and TRBJ2-3; a weak D match, TRBD1 (6 bases). CDR1 and CDR2 from the germline V gene are SGHAT and FQNNGV. The CDR3 length is 13 residues. Trimming took 5 bases from V and 9 from J, leaving 15 bases between them. The CDR3 here is CASSPGTGYTQYF. The CDR3 nucleotides are TGTGCCAGCAGCCCCGGAACAGGGTACACGCAGTATTTT.

The J gene is TRBJ2-7, the V gene TRBV7-6; TRBD1 agrees at 7 bases. Germline loops: CDR1 SGHVS, CDR2 FNYEAQ. The CDR3 length is 15 residues. V shed 1 base, J shed 7 bases, and the junction held 10 bases outside the gene matches. The CDR3 spells CASSLEWAARGEQYF. In DNA, the CDR3 is TGTGCCAGCAGCTTAGAATGGGCCGCCAGGGGGGAGCAGTACTTC.

V and J are TRBV7-2 and TRBJ2-3, with a tentative D call TRBD1 (7 bases). This CDR3 is built from 19 residues. In germline, CDR1 is SGHTA, CDR2 FQGNSA. The V end lost 1 base, the J end lost 0 bases, and 20 bases lay between the germline ends. CDR3 sequence: CASSLVWGAGGTSTDTQYF. The CDR3 DNA sequence: TGTGCCAGCAGCTTAGTCTGGGGGGCAGGGGGTACTAGCACAGATACGCAGTATTTT. Together with reference TRBV7-2 and TRBJ2-3, the CDR3 gives the full variable domain: GAGVSQSPSNKVTEKGKDVELRCDPISGHTALYWYRQSLGQGLEFLIYFQGNSAPDKSGLPSDRFSAERTGGSVSTLTIQRTQQEDSAVYLCASSLVWGAGGTSTDTQYFGPGTRLTVL.

The chain links TRBV11-2 to TRBJ2-3, with a weak D call TRBD1 (7 bases). The CDR3 sequence is 14 residues long. CDR1 and CDR2 (germline): SGHAT, FQNNGV. The V gene lost 5 bases and the J gene lost 3 bases, with 12 bases spanning the gap. The CDR3 coding sequence is TGTGCCAGCAGCCCGGGGGACAGAACAGATACGCAGTATTTT. Translation gives CASSPGDRTDTQYF. Combining the CDR3 with reference TRBV11-2 and TRBJ2-3 gives the whole variable domain EAGVAQSPRYKIIEKRQSVAFWCNPISGHATLYWYQQILGQGPKLLIQFQNNGVVDDSQLPKDRFSAERLKGVDSTLKIQPAKLEDSAVYLCASSPGDRTDTQYFGPGTRLTVL.

The rearrangement joins TRBV9 to TRBJ2-1, with a possible D match to TRBD2 (5 bases). CDR1 SGDLS and CDR2 YYNGEE come from the germline V gene. Trimming took 0 bases from V and 8 from J, leaving 9 bases between them. This CDR3 has 13 amino acids. CDR3 sequence (DNA): TGTGCCAGCAGCGTAGGTAGCGCCGATGAGCAGTTCTTC. It translates to CASSVGSADEQFF.